Given below is one T cell receptor (beta chain) in context. Here immunoSEQ multiplex PCR was the method, and the copy in TCRdb shows in-frame clones only, minus some. In the table there are around 97,000 clones, 90% to 95% of which are singletons. The CDR3 sequence is 14 residues long. The germline CDR1 and CDR2 sequences are SGHTA and FQGNSA. Trimming stripped 5 bases from V and 5 bases from J, with 15 bases between. The entry originates in a study of T cell responses to AZD1222 COVID-19 vaccine. This sequence joins TRBV7-2 and TRBJ1-2; D remains ambiguous. The source of this sequence is an adult in good health. The material was peripheral blood, obtained on day 0 of AZD1222 vaccination. CDR3 coding DNA: TGTGCCAGCAGCCTCTCCGAAGGGAGGTATGGCTACACCTTC. Protein product: CASSLSEGRYGYTF.